The clone carrying this TCR beta chain is medium-sized within its sample. CDR3 size: 15 residues. The germline gives CDR1 MNHNS, CDR2 SASEGT. Unmatched junction bases numbered 13, after V lost 7 bases and J lost 4 bases. All patients were untreated before thyroid surgery. Methods used by the authors: Clinicopathological groups differed in CDR3, with these differences serving to build a distant-metastasis classifier for papillary thyroid cancer. Using MiXCR, TCRdb re-called clones from the PCR reads. The authors' filters were not applied to this entry. In the table there are around 15,000 clones, about 35% of which are singletons. This entry belongs to a study of metastatic and nonmetastatic thyroid tumors. Across the study: The comparison covered peripheral blood and tumor or nodule tissue in malignant and benign thyroid patients.

This TCR derives from a male donor with papillary thyroid cancer or a benign thyroid nodule (not recorded which). Some clones in this sample may be carry-over from other donors' samples. Sequencing used tumor tissue. The J gene is TRBJ2-7, the V gene TRBV6-1; TRBD2 aligns across 7 bases. The CDR3 nucleotides read TGTGCCAGCACCGCATTCCAGCGGGGAAGGTACGAGCAGTACTTC. Its protein product is CASTAFQRGRYEQYF.